The TCR beta chain under discussion was sequenced for a study of blood T cell repertoires in COVID-19. Across the study: Nucleic acid was either cDNA or gDNA, and it came from T cells, B-cell-depleted T cells, or PBMCs.

V dropped 8 bases and J dropped 7 bases, with 21 bases sitting between them. The CDR3 runs to 15 residues. Germline assignment: CDR1 SGHVS and CDR2 FQNEAQ. Original processing notes: Reference gene primer amplification in the assay estimated nucleated cell counts. The method was immunoSEQ multiplex PCR; TCRdb's version includes in-frame clones alone and lacks a portion of them. V, J and clone size are taken as reported in that table, and D and trimming were inferred from the DNA itself. The sample lists 35,000 to 40,000 clones, 70% to 90% occurring once. Seattle-derived patients entered the study during active infection and were followed longitudinally.

The sample taken for sequencing was peripheral blood. The receptor comes from a man aged 55 to 69 with COVID-19, enrolled during active disease. The rearrangement joins TRBV7-8 to TRBJ2-1, with D maybe TRBD2 (6 bases). The CDR3 here is CASGAGTRGLNEQFF. The CDR3 DNA sequence: TGTGCCAGCGGGGCCGGGACTCGGGGTTTAAATGAGCAGTTCTTC.